This T cell receptor beta chain is from a study of T cell repertoires in ileal Crohn's disease. Points from the study as a whole: Compared with non-smokers, active smokers at surgery showed more clonal expansions. The median delay to postoperative endoscopy was approximately seven months.

Time point denoted: neoterminal ileum biopsy at postoperative endoscopy, about 6 months after surgery. As to this clone: Its antigen remains unidentified.

Libraries were prepared by immunoSEQ multiplex PCR; TCRdb keeps only in-frame clonotypes and omits some of them. The table includes roughly 16,000 clones, around 70% detected once. This CDR3 region has 15 residues. Germline V gene sequence: CDR1 MNHNS, CDR2 SASEGT. V shed 6 bases, J shed 5 bases, and the junction held 9 bases outside the gene matches. Sequenced sample: ileal tissue. The TCR comes from an adult with Crohn's disease. V gene TRBV6-1 combines with J gene TRBJ1-2, with TRBD1 identical over 10 bases. The DNA for the CDR3 is TGTGCCAGCAGGATTCTAAAGGGACAGGGGTATGGCTACACCTTC. This codes for CASRILKGQGYGYTF.